This TCR beta chain was sequenced during a study of blood T cell repertoires in COVID-19. On the study more broadly: The United States, Italy and Spain provided the acute and convalescent COVID-19 samples. PBMCs, B-cell-depleted T cells, or T cells were the source of the cDNA or gDNA that made up the material.

Profiling relied on immunoSEQ multiplex PCR, and the TCRdb table lists in-frame clones only, not all of them. The profile shows fewer than 350,000 clones, roughly 90% of them singletons. In this sample, this clone turned up once. Trimming took 6 bases from V and 2 from J, leaving 17 bases between them. CDR1 and CDR2 from the germline V gene are MDHEN and SYDVKM. CDR3 length: 15 amino acids. Cohort 3 recovered donors had two negative PCRs, clearance, or symptom resolution. Sequenced material: PBMCs or T cells enriched from blood (not recorded which). This TCR was recovered from a man in his 60s who had recovered from COVID-19. The chain has TRBV28 and TRBJ2-7; D perhaps matches TRBD1 (5 bases). The CDR3 loop is CASSLPNRRTYEQYF. The CDR3, as DNA: TGTGCCAGCAGCCTACCCAACAGGAGAACCTACGAGCAGTACTTC.